This is a list of T cell receptor beta chains from one sample in a study of T cell responses to AZD1222 COVID-19 vaccine. Here immunoSEQ multiplex PCR was the method, and the copy in TCRdb shows in-frame clones only, minus some. In the table there are roughly 100,000 clones, 91% of which are singletons. The source was peripheral blood, collected on day 0 of AZD1222 vaccination. Receptors originate from an adult in good health. The CDR3 runs from the conserved cysteine through the conserved F or W. Fields, in order: V gene, J gene, clone size, D gene, CDR3 protein, CDR3 DNA. D genes are given only for firm matches. Size values are once, few and many counts, or a class for expanded clones, and some rows have none.

>TRBV9|TRBJ2-7|NA|TRBD2
CASSVESSGSFDEQYF
TGTGCCAGCAGCGTAGAATCTAGCGGGAGTTTCGACGAGCAGTACTTC
>TRBV10-3|TRBJ2-1|NA|TRBD1
CAISEPPQGFNEQFF
TGTGCCATCAGTGAGCCGCCACAGGGGTTCAATGAGCAGTTCTTC
>TRBV11-3|TRBJ2-1|NA|NA
CASSLLAGASEQFF
TGTGCCAGCAGCTTACTAGCCGGTGCGTCTGAGCAGTTCTTC
>TRBV7-2|TRBJ2-1|NA|TRBD2
CASSTGRASGRNYNEQFF
TGTGCCAGCAGTACGGGGAGAGCTAGCGGGAGGAACTACAATGAGCAGTTCTTC
>TRBV19|TRBJ2-7|NA|TRBD1
CATRTGSSSYEQYF
TGTGCCACCCGGACAGGGTCCAGTTCCTACGAGCAGTACTTC
>TRBV4-2|TRBJ1-3|few|NA
CASSLFRGRGNTIYF
TGTGCCAGCAGCCTGTTCAGGGGTCGCGGAAACACCATATATTTT
>TRBV9|TRBJ2-2|NA|NA
CASSAPKGANTGELFF
TGTGCCAGCAGCGCCCCAAAAGGCGCGAACACCGGGGAGCTGTTTTTT
>TRBV20-1|TRBJ2-3|NA|NA
CSAPLPDTQYF
TGCAGTGCCCCACTTCCAGATACGCAGTATTTT
>TRBV10-1|TRBJ1-2|NA|TRBD1
CASSESGAPGTGEDGYTF
TGCGCCAGCAGTGAGTCAGGGGCCCCCGGGACAGGGGAGGATGGCTACACCTTC
>TRBV7-8|TRBJ2-6|once|TRBD1
CASSLKGASSGANVLTF
TGTGCCAGCAGCTTAAAGGGGGCGAGCTCTGGGGCCAACGTCCTGACTTTC
>TRBV6-5|TRBJ1-4|NA|TRBD1
CASGNRGREKLFF
TGTGCCAGCGGAAACAGGGGGCGAGAAAAACTGTTTTTT
>TRBV24-1|TRBJ2-1|once|NA
CATSSGSRAYNEQFF
TGTGCCACCAGTTCAGGGTCGCGTGCCTACAATGAGCAGTTCTTC
>TRBV11-2|TRBJ2-7|NA|NA
CASSLGTVYEQYF
TGTGCCAGCAGCTTGGGCACGGTCTACGAGCAGTACTTC
>TRBV6-5|TRBJ2-1|NA|NA
CASGGTVPSNEQFF
TGTGCCAGCGGGGGGACAGTTCCCTCCAATGAGCAGTTCTTC
>TRBV30|TRBJ1-2|few|NA
CARDTRNYGYTF
TGTGCCCGGGACACGCGGAACTATGGCTACACCTTC
>TRBV6-5|TRBJ1-4|NA|TRBD1
CASTQTGQGGELFF
TGTGCCAGCACACAGACTGGACAGGGGGGGGAACTGTTTTTT
>TRBV30|TRBJ2-3|NA|NA
CARGRGVTDTQYF
TGTGCACGGGGTCGGGGAGTGACAGATACGCAGTATTTT
>TRBV18|TRBJ1-2|NA|TRBD1
CASSPRMTGGDYGYTF
TGTGCCAGCTCACCACGAATGACAGGGGGTGACTATGGCTACACCTTC
>TRBV5-6|TRBJ2-2|few|NA
CASSAGRSRYTGELFF
TGTGCCAGCAGCGCCGGGCGGTCCAGATACACCGGGGAGCTGTTTTTT
>TRBV7-2|TRBJ1-4|NA|TRBD1
CASSLAQGLREKLFF
TGTGCCAGCAGCTTAGCACAGGGGCTTCGTGAAAAACTGTTTTTT
>TRBV19|TRBJ1-3|NA|NA
CASLAGNTIYF
TGTGCCAGTTTGGCGGGAAACACCATATATTTT
>TRBV28|TRBJ1-6|NA|NA
CASSLPQGYNSPLHF
TGTGCCAGCAGTTTACCTCAGGGATATAATTCACCCCTCCACTTT
>TRBV10-1|TRBJ2-5|NA|NA
CASSDGLQETQYF
TGCGCCAGCAGTGATGGGCTCCAAGAGACCCAGTACTTC
>TRBV27|TRBJ1-1|NA|NA
CASSLGPPGPMNTEAFF
TGTGCCAGCAGCCTTGGGCCTCCGGGCCCGATGAACACTGAAGCTTTCTTT
>TRBV6-2/TRBV6-3|TRBJ2-5|NA|TRBD1
CASSYSFSDRGRRGQETQYF
TGTGCCAGCAGTTACTCTTTTTCGGACAGGGGACGGAGGGGCCAAGAGACCCAGTACTTC
>TRBV6-2/TRBV6-3|TRBJ1-1|NA|NA
CASRPYMNTEAFF
TGTGCCAGCAGGCCTTATATGAACACTGAAGCTTTCTTT
>TRBV28|TRBJ1-4|NA|NA
CASRGPWGAYEKLFF
TGTGCCAGCAGGGGACCTTGGGGGGCTTACGAAAAACTGTTTTTT
>TRBV6-5|TRBJ2-5|NA|NA
CASSSPASGAQYF
TGTGCCAGCAGTTCTCCGGCCTCAGGGGCCCAGTACTTC
>TRBV6-4|TRBJ2-1|NA|TRBD2
CASSDSSGTYNEQFF
TGTGCCAGCAGCGATTCTAGCGGGACCTACAATGAGCAGTTCTTC
>TRBV28|TRBJ2-7|NA|TRBD2
CASSLLVSGRLQQYF
TGTGCCAGCAGTTTATTGGTTAGCGGGAGGCTCCAGCAGTACTTC
>TRBV14|TRBJ2-5|NA|NA
CASSNRETMGETQYF
TGTGCCAGCAGCAACAGGGAGACGATGGGAGAGACCCAGTACTTC
>TRBV4-2|TRBJ2-4|NA|NA
CASSLTRGENIQYF
TGTGCCAGCAGCCTCACGAGGGGTGAAAACATTCAGTACTTC
>TRBV29-1|TRBJ2-4|once|TRBD2
CSVLAGVRDIQYF
TGCAGCGTACTAGCGGGAGTTAGAGACATTCAGTACTTC
>TRBV5-6|TRBJ2-1|NA|NA
CASSLTREGVGNEQFF
TGTGCCAGCAGCTTGACCCGAGAGGGGGTGGGCAATGAGCAGTTCTTC
>TRBV19|TRBJ2-6|NA|NA
CATSRSSGANVLTF
TGTGCCACCAGCAGGAGCTCTGGGGCCAACGTCCTGACTTTC
>TRBV12-3/TRBV12-4|TRBJ1-2|NA|NA
CASSPAGDGRKDF
TGTGCCAGCAGTCCCGCGGGGGATGGACGGAAAGACTTC
>TRBV21-1|TRBJ1-1|NA|NA
CASSKGRVNTEAFF
TGTGCCAGCAGCAAAGGACGGGTGAACACTGAAGCTTTCTTT
>TRBV18|TRBJ1-5|NA|NA
CASSPSSSNQPQHF
TGTGCCAGCTCACCCTCCAGTAGCAATCAGCCCCAGCATTTT
>TRBV3-1/TRBV3-2|TRBJ1-5|NA|NA
CASSQDLGGQPQHF
TGTGCCAGCAGCCAAGATCTAGGGGGGCAGCCCCAGCATTTT
>TRBV9|TRBJ1-5|once|NA
CASSPSGSSNQPQHF
TGTGCCAGCAGCCCCTCCGGCAGTAGCAATCAGCCCCAGCATTTT
>TRBV7-3|TRBJ2-3|NA|TRBD2
CASSLGSGVTDTQYF
TGTGCCAGCAGCTTAGGGAGCGGGGTCACAGATACGCAGTATTTT
>TRBV7-9|TRBJ2-5|once|NA
CASSWGPSGPQYF
TGTGCCAGCAGCTGGGGGCCAAGCGGTCCCCAGTACTTC
>TRBV15|TRBJ2-6|NA|TRBD1
CATSRARDRPYSGANVLTF
TGTGCCACCAGCAGGGCTCGGGACAGGCCTTACTCTGGGGCCAACGTCCTGACTTTC
>TRBV3-1/TRBV3-2|TRBJ1-1|NA|NA
CASSRHRGGPQGAFF
TGTGCCAGCAGCCGGCACCGAGGGGGGCCGCAAGGAGCTTTCTTT
>TRBV24-1|TRBJ1-2|NA|TRBD1
CATSSNRGQVLDGYTF
TGTGCCACCAGTTCTAACAGGGGGCAGGTGTTAGATGGCTACACCTTC
>TRBV27|TRBJ1-1|NA|NA
CASSRLMNTEAFF
TGTGCCAGCAGTCGTCTTATGAACACTGAAGCTTTCTTT
>TRBV19|TRBJ2-2|once|TRBD1
CASSIGGGISGELFF
TGTGCCAGTAGTATAGGAGGGGGCATCTCCGGGGAGCTGTTTTTT
>TRBV19|TRBJ2-7|NA|TRBD2
CASMSTSGISYEQYF
TGTGCCAGTATGTCAACTAGCGGCATTTCCTACGAGCAGTACTTC
>TRBV6-5|TRBJ2-2|NA|NA
CASSYSPGYSTGELFF
TGTGCCAGCAGTTACTCACCAGGGTATTCCACCGGGGAGCTGTTTTTT
>TRBV5-1|TRBJ2-5|NA|NA
CASSLASGIQETQYF
TGCGCCAGCAGCTTGGCCAGCGGAATTCAAGAGACCCAGTACTTC
>TRBV24-1|TRBJ1-4|NA|TRBD1
CATSERGRSEKLFF
TGTGCCACCAGTGAGAGGGGGCGAAGTGAAAAACTGTTTTTT
>TRBV7-2|TRBJ2-7|NA|TRBD2
CASSPRPGTSGRTSVEQYF
TGTGCCAGCAGCCCCCGTCCCGGGACTAGCGGGCGGACCTCTGTCGAGCAGTACTTC
>TRBV10-2|TRBJ1-2|NA|NA
CASSEYSSYGYTF
TGCGCCAGCAGTGAATACAGTTCCTATGGCTACACCTTC
>TRBV14|TRBJ2-7|NA|NA
CASSQVAAMTYF
TGTGCCAGCAGCCAAGTCGCAGCGATGACTTACTTC
>TRBV11-2|TRBJ2-3|NA|NA
CASSLVILSTKTGYTQYF
TGTGCCAGCAGCTTAGTTATTCTCTCGACTAAAACTGGGTATACGCAGTATTTT
>TRBV27|TRBJ2-1|once|NA
CASSQRTHNEQFF
TGTGCCAGCAGTCAACGGACCCACAATGAGCAGTTCTTC
>TRBV7-3|TRBJ2-1|NA|TRBD2
CASSLSPGLAGTNEQFF
TGTGCCAGCAGCCTTTCCCCGGGACTAGCGGGAACGAATGAGCAGTTCTTC
>TRBV10-2|TRBJ2-7|NA|TRBD2
CASSESGLAGVRPYEQYF
TGCGCCAGCAGTGAGTCCGGACTAGCGGGAGTTCGTCCCTACGAGCAGTACTTC
>TRBV10-3|TRBJ2-3|NA|TRBD2
CAISGPSGRAEYPDTQYF
TGTGCCATCAGTGGACCTAGCGGGAGGGCCGAATATCCAGATACGCAGTATTTT